This section outlines one TCR beta chain sequence together with its context. Repertoires were generated with immunoSEQ multiplex PCR, while TCRdb's copy carries only in-frame clones and drops some. In the table there are 8,000 or so clones, about 97% of which are singletons. Deliveries were elective term cesareans at about 35-42 weeks, with no labor or membrane rupture. Looked up from germline, CDR1 is LGHNA and CDR2 is YNFKEQ. This CDR3 spans 17 amino acids. Trimming took 0 bases from V and 0 from J, leaving 13 bases between them. The entry originates in a study of naive CD8 T cells in extremely preterm neonates.

Sequencing was done on a sample of naive CD8+ T cells from cord blood. This TCR came from a newborn in good health. The rearrangement links TRBV4-2 to TRBJ2-3; possibly TRBD2 for D (5 bases). This CDR3 reads CASSQDPAGSSTDTQYF. As DNA, the CDR3 is TGTGCCAGCAGCCAAGATCCGGCGGGTTCTAGCACAGATACGCAGTATTTT.